Sequencing of this TCR beta chain was carried out in a study of blood T cell repertoires in COVID-19. Study as a whole: Specimens from acute and convalescent COVID-19 originated in the United States, Italy and Spain. The cDNA or gDNA used as material had been derived from T cells, B-cell-depleted T cells, or PBMCs.

CDR3 length equals 16 residues. The V and J ends lost 4 bases and 0 bases, in that order; junction bases with no gene match: 5. Germline CDR1 reads MNHNS; CDR2 reads SASEGT. In the original analysis: Reference gene primer amplification in the assay estimated nucleated cell counts. This table comes from immunoSEQ multiplex PCR, and its TCRdb copy is limited to in-frame clones, with some not included. Clone size and V and J calls were adopted from that table, with D and trimming inferred from the DNA. The sample lists about 98,000 clones, around 85% occurring once. Sample: peripheral blood. The gene calls are TRBV6-1 and TRBJ2-2; 7 bases match TRBD1. The clonotype was recovered from an elderly woman with acute or convalescent COVID-19. This chain's CDR3 is CASSVGTATNTGELFF. The CDR3 bases are TGTGCCAGCAGTGTGGGGACAGCTACGAACACCGGGGAGCTGTTTTTT.